The following is a TCR beta chain sequence with its context. This entry belongs to a study of blood T cell repertoires in COVID-19. Turning to the study itself: Samples came from the United States, Italy and Spain, spanning acute and convalescent COVID-19. Nucleic acid was either cDNA or gDNA, and it came from T cells, B-cell-depleted T cells, or PBMCs.

As processed by the authors: Nucleated cell counts were estimated from reference gene primer amplification. Profiling relied on immunoSEQ multiplex PCR, and the TCRdb table lists in-frame clones only, not all of them. V and J calls and clone size follow that table, whereas D and trimming were derived from the DNA. This table has approximately 70,000 clones, 84% appearing once. CDR1 SEHNR and CDR2 FQNEAQ come from the germline V gene (reference sequence). The CDR3 is 16 residues long. V shed 4 bases, J shed 3 bases, and the junction held 10 bases outside the gene matches. The sequenced material came from peripheral blood. V usage is TRBV7-9 and J usage is TRBJ2-3; TRBD2 matches at 7 bases. The sequence came from a woman aged 55-70 years with acute or convalescent COVID-19. CDR3 DNA sequence: TGTGCCAGCAGCTCCCTCGCCGGGGGGATAACAGATACGCAGTATTTT. Residues: CASSSLAGGITDTQYF.